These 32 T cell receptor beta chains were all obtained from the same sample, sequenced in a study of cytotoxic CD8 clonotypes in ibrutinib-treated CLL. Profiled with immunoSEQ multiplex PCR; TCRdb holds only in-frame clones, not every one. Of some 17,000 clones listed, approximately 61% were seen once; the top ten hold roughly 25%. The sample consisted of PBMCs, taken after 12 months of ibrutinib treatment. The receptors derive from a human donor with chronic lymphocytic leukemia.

This chain's CDR3 is CASRIQGQDTQYF. Written as DNA, the CDR3 is TGTGCCAGCAGGATCCAGGGACAGGATACGCAGTATTTT. The chain links TRBV6-6 to TRBJ2-3; TRBD1 agrees at 7 bases. This CDR3 contains 13 residues. J gave up 6 bases and V 6 bases, and 6 bases lay outside the gene matches. Germline lookup yields CDR1 MNHNY and CDR2 SVGAGI (reference sequence).

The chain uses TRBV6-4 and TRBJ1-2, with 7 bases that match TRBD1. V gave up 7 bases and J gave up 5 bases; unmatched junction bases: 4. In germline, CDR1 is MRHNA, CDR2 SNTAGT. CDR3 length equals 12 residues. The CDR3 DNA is TGTGCCAGCAAAAGACAGGGTTATGGCTACACCTTC. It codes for CASKRQGYGYTF.

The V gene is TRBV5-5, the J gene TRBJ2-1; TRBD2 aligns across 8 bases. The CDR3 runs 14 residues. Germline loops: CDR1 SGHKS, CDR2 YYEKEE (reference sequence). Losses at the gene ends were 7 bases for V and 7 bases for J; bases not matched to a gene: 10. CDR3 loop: CASLSGLALNEQFF. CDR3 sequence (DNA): TGTGCCAGCTTGAGCGGACTAGCCCTGAATGAGCAGTTCTTC.

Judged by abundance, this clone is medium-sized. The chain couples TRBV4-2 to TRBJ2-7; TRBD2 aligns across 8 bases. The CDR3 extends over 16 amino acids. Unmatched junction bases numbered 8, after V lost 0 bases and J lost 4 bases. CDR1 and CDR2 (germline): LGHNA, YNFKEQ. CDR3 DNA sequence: TGTGCCAGCAGCCAAGATGAGGCTAGCGGGTATTACGAGCAGTACTTC. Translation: CASSQDEASGYYEQYF.

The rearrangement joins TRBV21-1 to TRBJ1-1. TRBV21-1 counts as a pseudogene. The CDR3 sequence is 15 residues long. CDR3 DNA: TGTGCCAGCAGCAAATCGGAGAAATTGAGCACTGAAGCTTTCTTT. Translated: CASSKSEKLSTEAFF.

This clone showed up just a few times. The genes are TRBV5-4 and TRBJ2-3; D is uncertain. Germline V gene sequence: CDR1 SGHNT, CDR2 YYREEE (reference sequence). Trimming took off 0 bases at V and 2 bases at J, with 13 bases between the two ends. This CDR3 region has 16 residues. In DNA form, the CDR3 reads TGTGCCAGCAGCTTGGATCAGCTACTGGTCACAGATACGCAGTATTTT. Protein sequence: CASSLDQLLVTDTQYF.

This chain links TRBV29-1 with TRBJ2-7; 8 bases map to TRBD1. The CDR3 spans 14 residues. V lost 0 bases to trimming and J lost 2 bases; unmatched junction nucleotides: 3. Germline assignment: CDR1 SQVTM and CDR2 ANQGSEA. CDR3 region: CSVEDGQGAYEQYF. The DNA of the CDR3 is TGCAGCGTTGAAGATGGACAGGGCGCCTACGAGCAGTACTTC.

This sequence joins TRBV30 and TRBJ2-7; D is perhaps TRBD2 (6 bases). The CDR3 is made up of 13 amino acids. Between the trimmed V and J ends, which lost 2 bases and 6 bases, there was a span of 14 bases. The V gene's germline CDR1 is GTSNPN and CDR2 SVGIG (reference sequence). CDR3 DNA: TGTGCCTGGAGTCCTGGACTACCCTCCGAGCAGTACTTC. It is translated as CAWSPGLPSEQYF.

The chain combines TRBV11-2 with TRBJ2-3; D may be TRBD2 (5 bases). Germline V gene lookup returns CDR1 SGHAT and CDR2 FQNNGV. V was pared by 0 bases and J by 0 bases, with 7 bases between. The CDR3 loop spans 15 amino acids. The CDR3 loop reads CASSLEKRSTDTQYF. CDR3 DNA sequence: TGTGCCAGCAGCTTAGAGAAGCGGAGCACAGATACGCAGTATTTT. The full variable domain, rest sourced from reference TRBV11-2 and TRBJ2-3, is EAGVAQSPRYKIIEKRQSVAFWCNPISGHATLYWYQQILGQGPKLLIQFQNNGVVDDSQLPKDRFSAERLKGVDSTLKIQPAKLEDSAVYLCASSLEKRSTDTQYFGPGTRLTVL.

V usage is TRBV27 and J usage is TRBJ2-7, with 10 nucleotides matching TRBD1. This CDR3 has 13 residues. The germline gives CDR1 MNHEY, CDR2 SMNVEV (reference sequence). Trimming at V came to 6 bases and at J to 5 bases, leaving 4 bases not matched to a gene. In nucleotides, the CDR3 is TGTGCCAGCAGCGGGACAGGGGCCCACGAGCAGTACTTC. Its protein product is CASSGTGAHEQYF.

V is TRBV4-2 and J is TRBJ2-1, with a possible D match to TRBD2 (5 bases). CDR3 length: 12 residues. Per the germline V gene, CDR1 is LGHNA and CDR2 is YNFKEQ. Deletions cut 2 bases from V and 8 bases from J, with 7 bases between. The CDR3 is CASSQTGDEQFF. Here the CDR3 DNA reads TGTGCCAGCAGCCAAACCGGGGATGAGCAGTTCTTC.

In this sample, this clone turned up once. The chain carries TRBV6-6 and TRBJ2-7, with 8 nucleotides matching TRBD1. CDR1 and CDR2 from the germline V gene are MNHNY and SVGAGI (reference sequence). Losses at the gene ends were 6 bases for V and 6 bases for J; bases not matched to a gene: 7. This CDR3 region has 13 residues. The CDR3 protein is CASSPQGAGEQYF. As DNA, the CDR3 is TGTGCCAGCAGCCCGCAGGGGGCGGGCGAGCAGTACTTC.

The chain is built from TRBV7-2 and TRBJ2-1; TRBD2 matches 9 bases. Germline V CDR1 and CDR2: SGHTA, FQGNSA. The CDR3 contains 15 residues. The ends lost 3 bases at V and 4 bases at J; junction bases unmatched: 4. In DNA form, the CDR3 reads TGTGCCAGCAGCTTCTGGACTAGCGATTACAATGAGCAGTTCTTC. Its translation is CASSFWTSDYNEQFF.

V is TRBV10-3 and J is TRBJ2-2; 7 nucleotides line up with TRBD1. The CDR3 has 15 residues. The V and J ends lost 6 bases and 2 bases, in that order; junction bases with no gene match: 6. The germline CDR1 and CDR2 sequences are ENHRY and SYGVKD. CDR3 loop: CAIRVGQSNTGELFF. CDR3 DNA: TGTGCCATCAGGGTGGGACAGAGTAACACCGGGGAGCTGTTTTTT.

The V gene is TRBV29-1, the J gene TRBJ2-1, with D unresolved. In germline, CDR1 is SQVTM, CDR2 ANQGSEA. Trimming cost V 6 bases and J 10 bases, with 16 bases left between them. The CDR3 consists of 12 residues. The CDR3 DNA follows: TGCAGCGTCCAAGAAAGGGCAGAGGAGCAGTTCTTC. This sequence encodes CSVQERAEEQFF.

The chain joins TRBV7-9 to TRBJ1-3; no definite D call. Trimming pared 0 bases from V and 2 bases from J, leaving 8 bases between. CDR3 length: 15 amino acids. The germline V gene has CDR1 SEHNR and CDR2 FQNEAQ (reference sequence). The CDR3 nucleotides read TGTGCCAGCAGCTTAGCGAAAACGACTGGAAACACCATATATTTT. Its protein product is CASSLAKTTGNTIYF.

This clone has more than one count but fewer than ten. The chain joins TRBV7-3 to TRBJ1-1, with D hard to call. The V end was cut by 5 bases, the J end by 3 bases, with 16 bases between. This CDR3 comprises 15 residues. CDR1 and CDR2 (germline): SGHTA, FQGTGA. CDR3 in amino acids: CASSPIPKGDTEAFF. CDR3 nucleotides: TGTGCCAGCAGCCCAATCCCCAAGGGCGACACTGAAGCTTTCTTT.

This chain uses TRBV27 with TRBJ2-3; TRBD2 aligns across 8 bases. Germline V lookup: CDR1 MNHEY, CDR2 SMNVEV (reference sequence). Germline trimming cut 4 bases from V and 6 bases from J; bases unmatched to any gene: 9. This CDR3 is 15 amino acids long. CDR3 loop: CASSYREGESDTQYF. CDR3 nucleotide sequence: TGTGCCAGCAGTTACCGGGAGGGGGAATCCGATACGCAGTATTTT.

CDR3 bases: TGTGCCAGCAGTAAACTAGCGGGGAGCACAGATACGCAGTATTTT. Translating it yields CASSKLAGSTDTQYF. The V gene is TRBV27, the J gene TRBJ2-3, with 10 bases identical to TRBD2. The germline gives CDR1 MNHEY, CDR2 SMNVEV (reference sequence). With 5 bases clipped from V and 0 bases from J, the junction kept 2 bases outside the gene matches. The CDR3 totals 15 residues.

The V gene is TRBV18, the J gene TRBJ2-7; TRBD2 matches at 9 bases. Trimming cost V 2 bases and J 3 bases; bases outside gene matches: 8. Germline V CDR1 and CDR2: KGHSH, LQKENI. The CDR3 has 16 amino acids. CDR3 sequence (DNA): TGTGCCAGCTCACCAGGCCCAGGGACTAGCCACTACGAGCAGTACTTC. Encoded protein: CASSPGPGTSHYEQYF.

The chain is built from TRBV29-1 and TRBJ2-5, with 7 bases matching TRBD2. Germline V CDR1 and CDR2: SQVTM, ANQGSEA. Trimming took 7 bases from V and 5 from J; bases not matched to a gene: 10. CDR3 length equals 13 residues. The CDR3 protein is CSDVGGDGETQYF. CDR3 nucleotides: TGCAGCGACGTGGGGGGGGACGGCGAGACCCAGTACTTC.

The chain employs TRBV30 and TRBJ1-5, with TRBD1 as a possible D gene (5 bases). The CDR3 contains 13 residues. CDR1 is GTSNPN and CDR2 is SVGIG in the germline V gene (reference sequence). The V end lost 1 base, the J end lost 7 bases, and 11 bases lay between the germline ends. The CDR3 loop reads CAWSAEGMQPQHF. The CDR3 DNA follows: TGTGCCTGGAGTGCGGAGGGGATGCAGCCCCAGCATTTT.

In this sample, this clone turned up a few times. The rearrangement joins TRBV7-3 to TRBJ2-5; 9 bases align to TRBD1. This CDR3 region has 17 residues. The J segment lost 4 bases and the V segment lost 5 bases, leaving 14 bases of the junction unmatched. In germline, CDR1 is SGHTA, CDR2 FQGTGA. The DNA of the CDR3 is TGTGCCAGCAGCCCTCAATCGGGGACAGGGCTGGGAGAGACCCAGTACTTC. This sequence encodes CASSPQSGTGLGETQYF.

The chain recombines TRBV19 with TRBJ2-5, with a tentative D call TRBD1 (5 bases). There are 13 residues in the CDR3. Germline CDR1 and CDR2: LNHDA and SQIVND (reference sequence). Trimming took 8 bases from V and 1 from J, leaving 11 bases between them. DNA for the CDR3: TGTGCCAGTCGATCGGACACCCAAGAGACCCAGTACTTC. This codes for CASRSDTQETQYF.

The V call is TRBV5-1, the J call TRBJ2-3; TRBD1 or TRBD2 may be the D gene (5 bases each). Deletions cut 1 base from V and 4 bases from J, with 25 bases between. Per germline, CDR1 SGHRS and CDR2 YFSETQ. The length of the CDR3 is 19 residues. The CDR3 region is CASSLSGNDSPQRADTQYF. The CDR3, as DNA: TGCGCCAGCAGCTTGAGCGGAAATGACAGTCCTCAAAGGGCAGATACGCAGTATTTT.

CDR3 residues: CASSYGASGRYEQFF. The CDR3 nucleotides read TGTGCCAGCAGTTACGGTGCTAGCGGGCGGTATGAGCAGTTCTTC. The chain joins TRBV6-5 to TRBJ2-1, with TRBD2 matching 8 bases. Germline lookup yields CDR1 MNHEY and CDR2 SVGAGI. This CDR3 contains 15 residues. Trimming at V came to 2 bases and at J to 8 bases, leaving 8 bases not matched to a gene.

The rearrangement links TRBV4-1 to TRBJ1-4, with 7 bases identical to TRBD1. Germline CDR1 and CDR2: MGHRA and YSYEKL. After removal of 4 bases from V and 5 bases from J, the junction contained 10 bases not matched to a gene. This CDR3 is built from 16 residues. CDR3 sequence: CASSRTPGQLNEKLFF. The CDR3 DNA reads TGCGCCAGCAGCCGTACGCCGGGACAGTTAAATGAAAAACTGTTTTTT.

CDR3 sequence reads: CASRFGQGPYPLTKNIQYF. CDR3 bases: TGCGCCAGCAGATTCGGACAGGGGCCCTATCCTTTGACCAAAAACATTCAGTACTTC. This chain links TRBV10-1 with TRBJ2-4; 9 nucleotides line up with TRBD1. V shed 6 bases, J shed 2 bases, and the junction held 17 bases outside the gene matches. The germline gives CDR1 WNHNN, CDR2 SYGVQD (reference sequence). This CDR3 contains 19 residues.

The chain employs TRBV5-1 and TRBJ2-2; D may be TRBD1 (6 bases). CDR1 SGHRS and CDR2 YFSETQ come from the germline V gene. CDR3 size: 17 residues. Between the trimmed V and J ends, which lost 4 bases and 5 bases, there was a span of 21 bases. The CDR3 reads CASSVEGTYKGTGELFF. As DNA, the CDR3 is TGCGCCAGCAGCGTAGAAGGGACATATAAGGGTACCGGGGAGCTGTTTTTT.

The DNA for the CDR3 is TGTGCCAGCAGCGTCGGACTAGCGGCCGGAGATGAGCAGTTCTTC. Protein: CASSVGLAAGDEQFF. The chain employs TRBV9 and TRBJ2-1, with TRBD2 identical over 10 bases. The CDR3 extends over 15 amino acids. Germline V CDR1 and CDR2: SGDLS, YYNGEE. V was clipped by 2 bases and J by 8 bases; unmatched bases: 7.

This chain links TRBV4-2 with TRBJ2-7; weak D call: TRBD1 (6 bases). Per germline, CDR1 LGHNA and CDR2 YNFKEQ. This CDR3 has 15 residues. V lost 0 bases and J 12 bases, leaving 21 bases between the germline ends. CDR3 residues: CASSQELVGQRIVYF. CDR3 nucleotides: TGTGCCAGCAGCCAAGAATTGGTGGGACAAAGAATAGTGTACTTC.

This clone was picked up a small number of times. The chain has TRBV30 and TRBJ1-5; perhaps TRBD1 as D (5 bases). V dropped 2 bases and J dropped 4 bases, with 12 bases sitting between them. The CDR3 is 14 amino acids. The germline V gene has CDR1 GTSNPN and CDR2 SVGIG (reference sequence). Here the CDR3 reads CAWSPDGGNQPQHF. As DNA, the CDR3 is TGTGCCTGGAGTCCCGACGGGGGGAATCAGCCCCAGCATTTT.